The 5 T cell receptor beta chains below were found in one sample sequenced in a study of T-cell reconstitution after alpha-beta-depleted transplantation in children (TCRdb year 2016). Receptor libraries were prepared by PCR. The instrument was an Illumina HiSeq 2500. To normalize quantification of the TCRbeta repertoire, the TCR libraries were built with molecular barcoding that relied on unique molecular identifiers. The public reads were reprocessed in TCRdb via fastp at Q25 and MiXCR, keeping in-frame beta chains. Rows with a matching CDR3 protein are joined into one entry that keeps the most common DNA and genes. A total of about 420,000 distinct CDR3 sequences appear in this sample, around 15% of them only once. The ten most abundant clones make up 25% to 35% of the sample. In light of the paper, this sample's treatment or condition label describes: allogeneic hematopoietic cell transplantation with graft depleted of TCRalphabeta T cells and CD19 B cells.

The sample here was PBMCs, mostly from graft donor cells, taken 360 days after TCRalphabeta/CD19-depleted stem cell transplant. Every receptor here comes from a boy in the first two years of life who had a stem cell transplant for Wiskott-Aldrich syndrome, so the T cells may come from the graft donor.

In its sample, this clonotype was seen a few times. The chain joins TRBV12-3 or TRBV12-4 to TRBJ1-1, with D perhaps matching TRBD1 (6 bases). Deletions cut 6 bases from V and 3 bases from J, with 8 bases between. The CDR3 consists of 12 residues. The CDR3 DNA is TGTGCCAGCAGACAGGGTCACACTGAAGCTTTCTTT. Its translation is CASRQGHTEAFF.

This clonotype came up a few times. The chain couples TRBV20-1 to TRBJ2-5; D remains ambiguous. Trimming removed 0 bases at V and 5 bases at J, with 7 bases between. The CDR3 consists of 12 residues. Germline lookup yields CDR1 DFQATT and CDR2 SNEGSKA (reference sequence). This CDR3 is CSARDRPETQYF. The CDR3 DNA sequence: TGCAGTGCTAGAGATCGGCCGGAGACCCAGTACTTC.

This chain connects TRBV11-2 to TRBJ1-2; unclear D gene. From germline, CDR1 is SGHAT and CDR2 FQNNGV. V gave up 1 base and J gave up 6 bases, with 9 bases separating them. The CDR3 totals 13 residues. In DNA form, the CDR3 reads TGTGCCAGCAGCTTAGGGAGTTTCCATGGCTACACCTTC. Its translation is CASSLGSFHGYTF.

This rearrangement joins TRBV5-1 to TRBJ2-7; 9 positions match TRBD1. The CDR3 runs to 15 residues. Trimming at V came to 2 bases and at J to 3 bases, leaving 6 bases not matched to a gene. Germline V gives CDR1 SGHRS, CDR2 YFSETQ. Here the CDR3 reads CASSFTGGAGYEQYF. The CDR3 region has the DNA TGCGCCAGCAGCTTTACAGGGGGCGCAGGCTACGAGCAGTACTTC.

This clonotype was counted only a few times. The chain couples TRBV24-1 to TRBJ1-4; D is perhaps TRBD1 (5 bases). CDR1 and CDR2 (germline): KGHDR, SFDVKD. CDR3 length: 15 residues. The ends were cut back, 2 bases at V and 5 bases at J, with 11 bases in the middle. DNA for the CDR3: TGTGCCACCAGTGATTCCCGGGGCCCAAATGAAAAACTGTTTTTT. It yields the protein CATSDSRGPNEKLFF.